These 14 T cell receptor beta chains were all obtained from the same sample, sequenced in a study of cytomegalovirus exposure and HLA in healthy donors (TCRdb year 2017). Library construction relied on the immunoSEQ multiplex PCR assay. Drawn from immuneACCESS, this table holds only the in-frame rearrangements with V and J called that TCRdb kept. Clones are partly lost; checked studies trace under half to an unresolved V gene and leave the rest unexplained. In all, the sample holds approximately 170,000 clones, and 85% of those were seen once. About 15% of the sample is taken by the ten largest. Sequencing was done on a sample of PBMCs. The receptors derive from a man aged 18 to 29 in good health and CMV-seropositive.

The chain links TRBV4-1 to TRBJ2-7, with D perhaps TRBD1 (5 bases). V was cut by 1 base and J by 5 bases, with 18 bases left in between. Germline values: CDR1 MGHRA, CDR2 YSYEKL. This CDR3 spans 16 amino acids. Here the CDR3 reads CASSQVLGHRLDEQYF. CDR3 nucleotide sequence: TGCGCCAGCAGCCAAGTTCTAGGACACAGGTTGGACGAGCAGTACTTC.

The chain combines TRBV6-1 with TRBJ2-1, with 14 nucleotides matching TRBD2. The ends lost 8 bases at V and 8 bases at J; junction bases unmatched: 8. The CDR3 runs to 15 residues. Germline-derived CDR1 and CDR2 are MNHNS and SASEGT. CDR3 loop: CASDQGTSGSYEQFF. The DNA for the CDR3 is TGTGCCAGCGACCAAGGGACTAGCGGGAGTTATGAGCAGTTCTTC.

The gene calls are TRBV6-1 and TRBJ2-1, with D unclear. The CDR3 is 15 amino acids. V was trimmed by 3 bases and J by 7 bases, leaving 16 bases between them. Per germline, CDR1 MNHNS and CDR2 SASEGT. CDR3 residues: CASSDLTQVWNEQFF. CDR3 sequence (DNA): TGTGCCAGCAGTGACTTGACCCAGGTATGGAATGAGCAGTTCTTC.

This chain connects TRBV28 to TRBJ2-7; D gene ambiguous. This CDR3 has 13 residues. V gave up 5 bases and J gave up 1 base, with 9 bases separating them. The germline V gene encodes CDR1 MDHEN and CDR2 SYDVKM. The CDR3 loop reads CASSLLSSYEQYF. The DNA for the CDR3 is TGTGCCAGCAGTCTCCTTAGTTCCTACGAGCAGTACTTC.

The rearrangement uses TRBV7-9 and TRBJ2-1; perhaps TRBD2 as D (6 bases). The germline V and J ends were trimmed by 7 bases and 0 bases, with 16 bases remaining between them. Germline values: CDR1 SEHNR, CDR2 FQNEAQ (reference sequence). This CDR3 contains 16 residues. This CDR3 reads CASKGGPMGSYNEQFF. CDR3 coding DNA: TGTGCCAGCAAAGGAGGGCCGATGGGCTCCTACAATGAGCAGTTCTTC.

This clone was recorded only once. The limits of the CDR3 on the DNA are not certain, so only TCRdb's listed CDR3 is given. This chain connects TRBV28 to TRBJ2-2; the table calls TRBD1, which could not be checked here. CDR1 is MDHEN, CDR2 SYDVKM, per germline. The CDR3 has 14 amino acids, counting both end residues. Here the CDR3 reads CASSSSTGPGELFF.

V is TRBV5-6 and J is TRBJ1-2, with D tentatively TRBD1 (5 bases). Germline V gives CDR1 SGHDT, CDR2 YYEEEE. This CDR3 comprises 15 residues. The V gene lost 2 bases and the J gene lost 3 bases, with 14 bases spanning the gap. CDR3 in amino acids: CASSLTGRSDYGYTF. In nucleotides, the CDR3 is TGTGCCAGCAGCTTAACAGGTCGGTCCGACTATGGCTACACCTTC.

This chain links TRBV6-5 with TRBJ2-3; D gene ambiguous. The ends were cut back, 2 bases at V and 4 bases at J, with 13 bases in the middle. Germline CDR1 MNHEY, CDR2 SVGAGI. CDR3 length: 15 amino acids. The DNA of the CDR3 is TGTGCCAGCAGTTACAGGCCAGGCAATTCAGATACGCAGTATTTT. It encodes CASSYRPGNSDTQYF.

This clone was seen a handful of times. CDR3 DNA: TGTGCCAGCAAGGGGGGGGACAGGGGCCTTTACGAGCAGTACTTC. It specifies CASKGGDRGLYEQYF. This sequence joins TRBV6-1 and TRBJ2-7; TRBD1 matches at 10 bases. Germline values: CDR1 MNHNS, CDR2 SASEGT. The junction had 10 bases not matched to a gene; V was cut back by 7 bases and J by 4 bases. The CDR3 is made up of 15 amino acids.

The chain has TRBV11-2 and TRBJ2-3; 10 positions agree with TRBD2. The J segment lost 1 base and the V segment lost 5 bases, leaving 3 bases of the junction unmatched. This CDR3 is built from 15 residues. Germline V gene sequence: CDR1 SGHAT, CDR2 FQNNGV. CDR3 DNA sequence: TGTGCCAGCAGCACCGGGACTAGCGGCACAGATACGCAGTATTTT. Its protein is CASSTGTSGTDTQYF.

The chain is built from TRBV7-2 and TRBJ2-7; 9 positions agree with TRBD2. This CDR3 has 18 amino acids. The trim removed 5 bases at V and 2 bases at J, leaving 16 bases unmatched. CDR1 SGHTA and CDR2 FQGNSA come from the germline V gene. The CDR3 protein is CASSLLWEREAIPYEQYF. The CDR3 DNA follows: TGTGCCAGCAGCCTCCTCTGGGAGCGGGAGGCCATCCCCTACGAGCAGTACTTC. Looking up the rest from reference TRBV7-2 and TRBJ2-7 gives the full variable domain: GAGVSQSPSNKVTEKGKDVELRCDPISGHTALYWYRQSLGQGLEFLIYFQGNSAPDKSGLPSDRFSAERTGGSVSTLTIQRTQQEDSAVYLCASSLLWEREAIPYEQYFGPGTRLTVT.

The chain has TRBV28 and TRBJ1-1; TRBD1 might be the D (6 bases). CDR1 and CDR2 (germline): MDHEN, SYDVKM. The V end was cut by 4 bases, the J end by 1 base, with 13 bases between. CDR3 length: 15 residues. CDR3 protein: CASSSPDSSNTEAFF. CDR3 nucleotide sequence: TGTGCCAGCAGTTCCCCGGACAGTTCGAACACTGAAGCTTTCTTT. Full variable domain (remainder filled in from reference TRBV28 and TRBJ1-1): DVKVTQSSRYLVKRTGEKVFLECVQDMDHENMFWYRQDPGLGLRLIYFSYDVKMKEKGDIPEGYSVSREKKERFSLILESASTNQTSMYLCASSSPDSSNTEAFFGQGTRLTVV.

This chain links TRBV27 with TRBJ2-3; 7 bases agree with TRBD1. Germline V gene data show CDR1 as MNHEY and CDR2 as SMNVEV (reference sequence). The CDR3 sequence is 17 residues long. V lost 5 bases to trimming and J lost 2 bases; unmatched junction nucleotides: 13. CDR3 protein: CASSPSSDRRFTDTQYF. The CDR3 nucleotides read TGTGCCAGCAGTCCCAGCTCGGACAGGCGATTCACAGATACGCAGTATTTT.

The J gene is TRBJ2-1, the V gene TRBV7-6, with TRBD2 identical over 11 bases. The germline V gene has CDR1 SGHVS and CDR2 FNYEAQ. The J segment lost 7 bases and the V segment lost 1 base, leaving 9 bases of the junction unmatched. CDR3 length: 17 residues. The CDR3 DNA is TGTGCCAGCAGCTTAGAAGTTCGCACTAGCGGGAGTAATGAGCAGTTCTTC. This sequence encodes CASSLEVRTSGSNEQFF.